This T cell receptor beta chain was sequenced during a study of T-cell reconstitution after alpha-beta-depleted transplantation in children listed by TCRdb under 2016. About the study as a whole: T-cell immune reconstitution after TCRalphabeta/CD19-depleted allogeneic hematopoietic cell transplantation in children was quantitatively tracked in the study by means of TCR repertoire profiling. Results and caveats for the whole study, not just this receptor: Over the following months the frequencies of hyperexpanded clones went down, and after one year T-cell counts and TCRbeta diversity were mostly credited to newly produced T cells. In some patients, the high TCRbeta diversity seen at day 60 was put down to recipient T cells and intrathymic progenitors that had survived conditioning. The apparently early alphabetaT-cell count recovery about two months after transplant was reportedly dependent on only several hundred rapidly expanded clones derived from non-depleted graft cells.

This specimen's treatment or condition label, per the study, means: allogeneic hematopoietic cell transplantation with graft depleted of TCRalphabeta T cells and CD19 B cells. TCRalphabeta/CD19-depleted allogeneic hematopoietic cell grafts were given to the transplant recipients, all of whom were children. Receptors were amplified or captured by PCR. Instrument on record: Illumina HiSeq 2500. Molecular barcoding was employed in the preparation of TCR libraries, with unique molecular identifiers being used to normalize TCRbeta repertoire quantification. The public sequencing data were trimmed at Q25 with fastp and processed into clonotypes with MiXCR by TCRdb, which kept only in-frame beta chains. Entries that share a CDR3 protein sequence are merged under the most common genes and DNA. This sample holds 200,000 or so distinct CDR3 sequences; roughly 6% were observed only once. The ten largest clones represent about 5% of the sample.

V is pared back by 0 bases and J by 1 base, with 9 bases lying between the germline termini. There are 15 amino acids in the CDR3, from cysteine to phenylalanine inclusive. The read is trimmed to its CDR3 DNA, 45 bases read in frame from base 1. The CDR1 and CDR2 encoded by the germline V gene are SGHVS and FNYEAQ. The sample holds many counts of this clonotype. This receptor's antigen is unknown. Base qualities are missing; no much larger clone stands one base away. The chain links TRBV7-6 with TRBJ1-1; too little of a D gene remains to name it. This specimen consisted of PBMCs, obtained before TCRalphabeta/CD19-depleted stem cell transplant. The source of this sequence is a girl under three years old with combined immunodeficiency, due to receive a stem cell transplant. The CDR3 protein: CASSLAGSWNTEAFF. The DNA sequence follows: TGTGCCAGCAGCTTAGCCGGGAGTTGGAACACTGAAGCTTTCTTT.